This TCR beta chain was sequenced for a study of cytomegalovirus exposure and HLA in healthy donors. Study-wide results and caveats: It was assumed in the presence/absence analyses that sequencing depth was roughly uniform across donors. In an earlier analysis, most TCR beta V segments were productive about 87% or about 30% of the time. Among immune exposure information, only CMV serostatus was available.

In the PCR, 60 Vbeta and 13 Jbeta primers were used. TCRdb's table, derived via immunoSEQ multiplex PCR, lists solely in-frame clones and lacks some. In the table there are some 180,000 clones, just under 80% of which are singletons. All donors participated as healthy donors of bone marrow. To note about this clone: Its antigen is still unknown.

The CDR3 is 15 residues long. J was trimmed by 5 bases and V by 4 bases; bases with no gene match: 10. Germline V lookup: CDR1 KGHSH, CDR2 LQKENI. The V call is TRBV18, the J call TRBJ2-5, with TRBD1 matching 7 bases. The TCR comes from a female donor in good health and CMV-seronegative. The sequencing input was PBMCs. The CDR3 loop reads CASSHRGRSEETQYF. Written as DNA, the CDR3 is TGTGCCAGCTCACACAGGGGACGGTCCGAGGAGACCCAGTACTTC.